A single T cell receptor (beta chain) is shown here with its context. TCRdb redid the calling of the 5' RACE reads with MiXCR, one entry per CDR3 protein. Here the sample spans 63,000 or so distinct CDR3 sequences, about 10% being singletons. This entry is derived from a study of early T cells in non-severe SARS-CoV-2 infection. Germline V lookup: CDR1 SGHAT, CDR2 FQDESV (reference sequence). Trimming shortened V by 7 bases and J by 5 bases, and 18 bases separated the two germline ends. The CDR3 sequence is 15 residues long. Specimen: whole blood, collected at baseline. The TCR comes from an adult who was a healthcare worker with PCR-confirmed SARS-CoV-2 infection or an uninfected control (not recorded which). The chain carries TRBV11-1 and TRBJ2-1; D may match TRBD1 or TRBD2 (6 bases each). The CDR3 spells CASTLFGGTNNEQFF. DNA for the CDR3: TGTGCCAGCACCCTATTCGGCGGGACAAACAATGAGCAGTTCTTC. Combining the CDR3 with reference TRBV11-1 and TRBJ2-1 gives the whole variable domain EAEVAQSPRYKITEKSQAVAFWCDPISGHATLYWYRQILGQGPELLVQFQDESVVDDSQLPKDRFSAERLKGVDSTLKIQPAELGDSAMYLCASTLFGGTNNEQFFGPGTRLTVL.